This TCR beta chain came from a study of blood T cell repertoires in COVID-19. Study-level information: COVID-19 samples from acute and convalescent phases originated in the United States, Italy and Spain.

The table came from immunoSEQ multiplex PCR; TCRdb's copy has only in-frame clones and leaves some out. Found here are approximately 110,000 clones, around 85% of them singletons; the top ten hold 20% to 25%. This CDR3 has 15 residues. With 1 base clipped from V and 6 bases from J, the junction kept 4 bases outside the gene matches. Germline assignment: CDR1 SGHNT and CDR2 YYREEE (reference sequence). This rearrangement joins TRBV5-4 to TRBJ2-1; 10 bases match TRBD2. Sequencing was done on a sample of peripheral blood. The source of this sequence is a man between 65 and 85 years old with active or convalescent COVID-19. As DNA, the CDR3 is TGTGCCAGCAGCTTGTCTAGCGGGAGTTTCAATGAGCAGTTCTTC. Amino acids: CASSLSSGSFNEQFF. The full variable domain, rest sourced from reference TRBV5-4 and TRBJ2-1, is ETGVTQSPTHLIKTRGQQVTLRCSSQSGHNTVSWYQQALGQGPQFIFQYYREEENGRGNFPPRFSGLQFPNYSSELNVNALELDDSALYLCASSLSSGSFNEQFFGPGTRLTVL.